The 32 T cell receptor beta chains presented below share a single source sample, sequenced in a study of tumor-infiltrating lymphocytes in primary liver carcinoma. The researchers produced TCR beta cDNA from roughly 500 ng total RNA with a constant-region primer. Three-round nested multiplex PCR performed with slightly modified ARM-PCR produced the TCR beta libraries. Investigators reported that the first two PCR rounds, at about 11 cycles each, used TRBV1-TRBV30 forward primers with a C-beta reverse primer. TCRdb recomputed calls from the multiplex PCR reads with MiXCR, one row per CDR3 protein. Found here are almost 200,000 distinct CDR3 sequences, 65% of them singletons; the top ten hold approximately 6.6%. The study extracted blood RNA from unsorted whole blood and also extracted germline DNA. Material for sequencing was peripheral blood. Receptors originate from an older woman with primary liver carcinoma and hepatitis B virus infection.

This clonotype has a count of ten or more. The chain uses TRBV5-4 and TRBJ2-3; weak D call: TRBD2 (6 bases). This CDR3 has 18 residues. Germline-derived CDR1 and CDR2 are SGHNT and YYREEE (reference sequence). V lost 4 bases to trimming and J lost 0 bases, with 21 bases between them. This CDR3 reads CASSLIGSGGISTDTQYF. CDR3 nucleotides: TGTGCCAGCAGCCTAATCGGCTCTGGGGGGATTAGCACAGATACGCAGTATTTT.

As concerns this clonotype: This may be a read error: a much more frequent sequence differs by one nucleotide. This CDR3 is CASSEAGAYEQCF. CDR3 sequence (DNA): TGTGCCAGCAGTGAGGCGGGAGCCTACGAGCAGTGCTTC. J is TRBJ2-7 and V is TRBV6-1, with 7 bases that match TRBD2. From germline, CDR1 is MNHNS and CDR2 SASEGT. The CDR3 runs to 13 residues.

The chain is built from TRBV7-8 and TRBJ2-1; TRBD2 matches 10 bases. The length of the CDR3 is 18 residues. V dropped 5 bases and J dropped 0; count of bases not matched to a gene: 10. Looked up from germline, CDR1 is SGHVS and CDR2 is FQNEAQ. CDR3 sequence reads: CASSRTSGGIPSYNEQFF. CDR3 coding DNA: TGTGCCAGCAGCCGGACTAGCGGAGGAATCCCCTCCTACAATGAGCAGTTCTTC.

V and J are TRBV11-1 and TRBJ2-7; the match to TRBD2 covers 10 bases. This CDR3 has 15 residues. J was trimmed by 3 bases and V by 4 bases; bases with no gene match: 6. Germline V gene lookup returns CDR1 SGHAT and CDR2 FQDESV (reference sequence). The CDR3 is CASSSEREGFYEQYF. In DNA form, the CDR3 reads TGTGCCAGCAGCTCTGAGCGGGAGGGGTTCTACGAGCAGTACTTC.

This clonotype was found a few times. V usage is TRBV5-1 and J usage is TRBJ1-3; the D is unclear. The V gene's germline CDR1 is SGHRS and CDR2 YFSETQ. CDR3 size: 15 residues. The V end was cut by 0 bases, the J end by 3 bases, with 10 bases between. In DNA form, the CDR3 reads TGCGCCAGCAGCTTGGAGTCAGTTTTTGGAAACACCATATATTTT. Protein product: CASSLESVFGNTIYF.

This clonotype was seen at least ten times. The chain joins TRBV6-1 to TRBJ2-3; 7 bases agree with TRBD1. Germline assignment: CDR1 MNHNS and CDR2 SASEGT. V shed 4 bases and J 6 bases; nucleotides not matched to a gene: 7. This CDR3 contains 14 residues. CDR3 sequence (DNA): TGTGCCAGCAGTGCTGACAGGGCAAGGGATACGCAGTATTTT. This codes for CASSADRARDTQYF.

The chain employs TRBV29-1 and TRBJ2-7; tentatively, D is TRBD2 (5 bases). The CDR3 extends over 14 amino acids. CDR1 is SQVTM and CDR2 is ANQGSEA in the germline V gene. This CDR3 is CSVEDRAGNYEQYV. DNA of the CDR3: TGCAGCGTTGAAGATCGGGCCGGGAACTACGAGCAGTATGTC.

Details on this clonotype: The conserved phenylalanine or tryptophan normally closing the CDR3 is absent here, so this likely arose from a read error. The chain carries TRBV11-2 and TRBJ2-3; TRBD2 matches at 8 bases. Germline CDR1 is SGHAT and CDR2 is FQNNGV. This CDR3 contains 16 residues. The V segment lost 9 bases and the J segment 1 base; nucleotides outside the gene matches: 12. The CDR3 loop is CASSLKPGLGTDTQYI. CDR3 bases: TGTGCCAGTAGCCTTAAACCGGGACTAGGCACAGATACGCAGTATATT.

In regard to this clonotype: One end of the junction is discordant with germline, which a read error may explain. The chain joins TRBV11-2 to TRBJ2-7; no definite D call. The CDR3 covers 13 residues. Germline values: CDR1 SGHAT, CDR2 FQNNGV. This chain's CDR3 is CASSSQCSYEQYF. The CDR3 DNA reads TGTGCCAGTAGCTCCCAATGTTCGTACGAGCAGTACTTC. Together with reference TRBV11-2 and TRBJ2-7, the CDR3 gives the full variable domain: EAGVAQSPRYKIIEKRQSVAFWCNPISGHATLYWYQQILGQGPKLLIQFQNNGVVDDSQLPKDRFSAERLKGVDSTLKIQPAKLEDSAVYLCASSSQCSYEQYFGPGTRLTVT.

There are many counts of this clonotype. V is TRBV10-3 and J is TRBJ1-2; D call uncertain. V dropped 1 base and J dropped 3 bases, with 6 bases sitting between them. This CDR3 spans 13 amino acids. CDR1 ENHRY and CDR2 SYGVKD come from the germline V gene. CDR3 in amino acids: CAISELVDYGYTF. The CDR3 DNA sequence: TGTGCCATCAGTGAGTTGGTCGACTATGGCTACACCTTC.

This clonotype was detected a few times. V and J are TRBV5-6 and TRBJ2-5; 9 bases align to TRBD2. CDR1 and CDR2 from the germline V gene are SGHDT and YYEEEE. The V and J ends lost 4 bases and 0 bases, in that order; junction bases with no gene match: 4. The CDR3 runs to 15 residues. The CDR3 nucleotides read TGTGCCAGCAGCCTTAGCGGGAGCAACCAAGAGACCCAGTACTTC. This codes for CASSLSGSNQETQYF.

Details on this clonotype: A much larger clone is a single base away; this may be a read error. This chain connects TRBV6-1 to TRBJ2-2; 11 nucleotides align to TRBD2. Per the germline V gene, CDR1 is MNHNS and CDR2 is SASEGT. The CDR3 is made up of 16 amino acids. CDR3 loop: CAISGQLAGATGELFF. The CDR3 bases are TGTGCCATCAGTGGTCAACTAGCGGGAGCCACCGGGGAGCTGTTTTTT.

The J gene is TRBJ1-3, the V gene TRBV5-1; no firm D call. The CDR3 sequence is 15 residues long. Per germline, CDR1 SGHRS and CDR2 YFSETQ. V dropped 0 bases and J dropped 1 base, with 8 bases sitting between them. The CDR3 sequence: CASSLDASSGNTIYF. The CDR3 DNA reads as TGCGCCAGCAGCTTGGATGCCAGTTCTGGAAACACCATATATTTT.

This clonotype was found once. A much larger clonotype is one base distant, so this may be a read error. This chain uses TRBV11-1 with TRBJ2-2; D is tentatively TRBD1 or TRBD2 (5 bases each). The CDR3 totals 16 residues. Germline-derived CDR1 and CDR2 are SGHAT and FQDESV (reference sequence). The CDR3 region is CASSPISGQNTGKLFF. Written as DNA, the CDR3 is TGTGCCAGCAGCCCCATCAGCGGACAAAACACCGGGAAGCTGTTTTTT.

This clonotype appeared many times. V and J are TRBV6-6 and TRBJ1-6; D unclear. Trimming took 5 bases from V and 5 from J, leaving 16 bases between them. The length of the CDR3 is 16 residues. Germline-derived CDR1 and CDR2 are MNHNY and SVGAGI (reference sequence). The CDR3 DNA sequence: TGTGCCAGCAGTGCCCCTGATTCTGCGAATAATTCACCCCTCCACTTT. Translation gives CASSAPDSANNSPLHF.

This clonotype was counted many times. V usage is TRBV6-5 and J usage is TRBJ1-2; 7 bases are a match to TRBD1. In germline, CDR1 is MNHEY, CDR2 SVGAGI. This CDR3 is 14 amino acids long. V lost 5 bases, J lost 2 bases, and 5 bases stayed unmatched. The CDR3, as DNA: TGTGCCAGCAGTCCCTCGACAGGGAACTATGGCTACACCTTC. Protein: CASSPSTGNYGYTF.

This clonotype was counted only a few times. CDR3 coding DNA: TGTGCCAGCTCACCAGTGGCACAGGTCAATGAGCAGTTCTTC. Its translation: CASSPVAQVNEQFF. The chain recombines TRBV18 with TRBJ2-1; D is perhaps TRBD1 (5 bases). The germline V gene encodes CDR1 KGHSH and CDR2 LQKENI. CDR3 size: 14 residues. V was clipped by 2 bases and J by 6 bases, with 11 bases between them.

The gene calls are TRBV11-3 and TRBJ2-1; D ambiguous. CDR3 size: 13 residues. V was pared by 8 bases and J by 1 base, with 9 bases between. Looked up from germline, CDR1 is SGHNT and CDR2 is YENEEA. Written as DNA, the CDR3 is TGTGCCAGCGTTCAGAGTTCCTACAATGAGCAGTTCTTC. It translates to CASVQSSYNEQFF.

Regarding this clonotype: A much bigger clone sits one base away, suggesting this may be a read error. The V call is TRBV4-1, the J call TRBJ2-7; the D gene could be TRBD1 or TRBD2 (5 bases each). The CDR3 has 16 amino acids. V shed 5 bases and J shed 0 bases, with 17 bases lying between them. Per germline, CDR1 MGHRA and CDR2 YSYEKL. The chain's CDR3 is CASSSRGGANSYEQYF. In DNA form, the CDR3 reads TGCGCCAGCAGCTCACGGGGTGGGGCGAACTCCTACGAGCAGTACTTC.

Worth noting for this clonotype: This may arise from a read error, as a much more abundant clone is one base away. This sequence joins TRBV14 and TRBJ1-1, with D uncertain. The V gene lost 1 base and the J gene lost 9 bases, with 6 bases spanning the gap. The CDR3 is made up of 11 amino acids. The germline V gene has CDR1 SGHDN and CDR2 FVKESK. CDR3 DNA sequence: TGTGCCAGCAGCCAAGTGGGGAAAGCTTTCTTT. Its protein product is CASSQVGKAFF.

This clonotype was observed at least ten times. This chain connects TRBV4-1 to TRBJ1-5, with D unclear. The V and J ends lost 4 bases and 0 bases respectively, with 10 bases between them. Per the germline V gene, CDR1 is MGHRA and CDR2 is YSYEKL. This CDR3 contains 15 residues. The CDR3 sequence is CASSLSGGSNQPQHF. The CDR3, as DNA: TGCGCCAGCAGCCTAAGTGGAGGTAGCAATCAGCCCCAGCATTTT.

The sample holds many counts of this clonotype. This chain links TRBV30 with TRBJ1-4; perhaps TRBD1 as D (5 bases). The ends were cut back, 3 bases at V and 3 bases at J, with 11 bases in the middle. Germline CDR1 GTSNPN, CDR2 SVGIG (reference sequence). This CDR3 region has 14 residues. CDR3 loop: CAWSQGTANEKLFF. In DNA, the CDR3 is TGTGCCTGGAGCCAAGGGACTGCTAATGAAAAACTGTTTTTT.

The chain uses TRBV11-3 and TRBJ1-2; perhaps TRBD1 as D (5 bases). The CDR3 is 13 amino acids. Germline V CDR1 and CDR2: SGHNT, YENEEA. Written as DNA, the CDR3 is TGTGATAGCAGTGTCCAGGGAAGCGATGGCTACACCTTC. Translating it yields CDSSVQGSDGYTF.

This chain links TRBV29-1 with TRBJ1-1; no firm D call. The germline V gene encodes CDR1 SQVTM and CDR2 ANQGSEA. Trimming left V 4 bases short and J 0 bases short, with 15 bases between. The CDR3 is 15 residues long. CDR3 region: CSVGPKQNLNTEAFF. The CDR3 region has the DNA TGCAGCGTTGGCCCGAAACAGAACCTGAACACTGAAGCTTTCTTT.

The chain links TRBV6-5 to TRBJ2-5, with 8 bases aligning to TRBD1. The germline gives CDR1 MNHEY, CDR2 SVGAGI. The CDR3 consists of 16 residues. V lost 6 bases to trimming and J lost 3 bases; unmatched junction nucleotides: 12. In DNA, the CDR3 is TGTGCCAGCAGCTCCACGTGGACAGGGTCGGAAGAGACCCAGTACTTC. Its translation is CASSSTWTGSEETQYF.

To note about this clonotype: Because it lacks the conserved phenylalanine or tryptophan at the end, this CDR3 is likely a read error. The rearrangement links TRBV28 to TRBJ2-1; 12 bases match TRBD2. Trimming took 4 bases from V and 7 from J; bases not matched to a gene: 8. Germline V gene sequence: CDR1 MDHEN, CDR2 SYDVKM. There are 16 residues in the CDR3. CDR3 in DNA: TGTGCCAGCAGTTCTTCTAGCGGGAGGGCCTGGAATGAGCAGTTCCTC. It yields the protein CASSSSSGRAWNEQFL.

This clonotype came up a few times. The chain combines TRBV29-1 with TRBJ1-1; D is perhaps TRBD1 (5 bases). The CDR3 totals 14 residues. From germline, CDR1 is SQVTM and CDR2 ANQGSEA. V lost 3 bases, J lost 11 bases, and 22 bases lay in between. CDR3 amino acids: CSVDLRVDHIRAFF. DNA of the CDR3: TGCAGCGTTGATCTCAGGGTTGATCACATAAGGGCTTTCTTT.

This clonotype appeared once. A much bigger clone sits one base away, suggesting this may be a read error. The chain employs TRBV10-3 and TRBJ2-1; D unclear. The CDR3 contains 13 residues. Germline CDR1 is ENHRY and CDR2 is SYGVKD. Trimming took 7 bases from V and 5 from J, leaving 12 bases between them. The CDR3 DNA reads TGTGCCATCAATATTAACGGCGACAATGAGCAGTTCTTC. Translation: CAININGDNEQFF.

This chain links TRBV30 with TRBJ1-3, with D hard to call. Germline V gene data show CDR1 as GTSNPN and CDR2 as SVGIG (reference sequence). The CDR3 is 14 amino acids. Trimming left V 0 bases short and J 1 base short, with 7 bases between. The DNA for the CDR3 is TGTGCCTGGAGTGTACCGGGGTCTGGAAACACCATATATTTT. Protein: CAWSVPGSGNTIYF.

To note about this clonotype: The junction differs from germline at one of its ends, possibly a read error. The chain couples TRBV5-6 to TRBJ1-6; no firm D call. The CDR3 sequence is 17 residues long. Germline V lookup: CDR1 SGHDT, CDR2 YYEEEE. CDR3 nucleotides: TGTGCCAGTAGCTTCCACGGGGATCTCTCCTATAATTCACCCCTCCACTTT. It codes for CASSFHGDLSYNSPLHF.

As for this clonotype: A much larger clone lies a single base off, so this may be a read error. This is likely a read error, given that the CDR3 carries no conserved phenylalanine or tryptophan at its end. The genes are TRBV12-3 or TRBV12-4 and TRBJ2-1; 11 nucleotides agree with TRBD2. CDR3 length: 16 residues. V shed 1 base, J shed 3 bases, and the junction held 2 bases outside the gene matches. This CDR3 reads CASSLGGLADYNEQFL. CDR3 DNA: TGTGCCAGCAGTTTAGGGGGACTAGCGGACTACAATGAGCAGTTCCTC.

For this clonotype: Germline and junction disagree at one end, which may indicate a read error. The rearrangement links TRBV6-6 to TRBJ2-7; possibly TRBD2 for D (7 bases). The length of the CDR3 is 12 residues. Germline V gene sequence: CDR1 MNHNY, CDR2 SVGAGI (reference sequence). In DNA, the CDR3 is TGTGTCAGCAGTTACAGGGACTACGAGCAGTATTTC. Translation gives CVSSYRDYEQYF.